A selection of T cell receptor beta chains follows, all from one sample in a study of shared clonotypes between healthy human individuals. Using immunoSEQ multiplex PCR, the repertoire was profiled, and TCRdb retains in-frame clones only, with some absent. This sample carries 500,000 or so clones, 90% to 96% of them seen once, and the ten largest clones take about 0.067%. Sequenced input: naive CD4+ T cells sorted from blood. Every receptor here comes from a woman aged 25 to 39 in good health. The CDR3 runs from the conserved cysteine through the conserved F or W. D genes are given only for firm matches.

cdr3_aa: CASSLSIGQGEASNQPQHF
cdr3_nt: TGTGCCAGCAGCTTAAGCATTGGGCAGGGAGAGGCTAGCAATCAGCCCCAGCATTTT
j_call: TRBJ1-5
d_call: .
v_call: TRBV7-2

cdr3_aa: CASSLAGTDLLYEQYF
cdr3_nt: TGTGCCAGCAGCTTGGCCGGGACAGACCTTCTCTACGAGCAGTACTTC
j_call: TRBJ2-7
d_call: TRBD1
v_call: TRBV5-5

cdr3_aa: CASSKNREETQYF
cdr3_nt: TGTGCCAGTAGCAAAAATAGGGAAGAGACCCAGTACTTC
j_call: TRBJ2-5
d_call: .
v_call: TRBV19

cdr3_aa: CASSFRGANTGELFF
cdr3_nt: TGTGCCAGCAGCTTCAGGGGCGCGAACACCGGGGAGCTGTTTTTT
j_call: TRBJ2-2
d_call: .
v_call: TRBV11-2

cdr3_aa: CASSDSGRVYEQYF
cdr3_nt: TGTGCCAGCAGTGATAGCGGGAGGGTCTACGAGCAGTACTTC
j_call: TRBJ2-7
d_call: TRBD2
v_call: TRBV25-1

cdr3_aa: CASTNGGGLRGYTF
cdr3_nt: TGTGCCAGCACGAACGGCGGGGGCCTCCGAGGCTACACCTTC
j_call: TRBJ1-2
d_call: .
v_call: TRBV6-6

cdr3_aa: CASSSSSGPSYEQYF
cdr3_nt: TGTGCCAGCAGTTCCTCTAGCGGTCCCTCCTACGAGCAGTACTTC
j_call: TRBJ2-7
d_call: TRBD2
v_call: TRBV28

cdr3_aa: CASSRTGELFF
cdr3_nt: TGTGCCAGCAGTCGCACCGGGGAGCTGTTTTTT
j_call: TRBJ2-2
d_call: .
v_call: TRBV27

cdr3_aa: CASSLEQGPGQFF
cdr3_nt: TGTGCCAGCAGCCTAGAGCAGGGTCCTGGGCAGTTCTTC
j_call: TRBJ2-1
d_call: .
v_call: TRBV7-8

cdr3_aa: CASSLSLTGSGANTEAFF
cdr3_nt: TGTGCCAGCAGCTTATCCCTAACAGGGTCCGGGGCGAACACTGAAGCTTTCTTT
j_call: TRBJ1-1
d_call: .
v_call: TRBV7-2

cdr3_aa: CASIRTGFDTEAFF
cdr3_nt: TGTGCCAGCATAAGGACAGGGTTCGACACTGAAGCTTTCTTT
j_call: TRBJ1-1
d_call: TRBD1
v_call: TRBV19

cdr3_aa: CASSIGTGPSYEQYF
cdr3_nt: TGTGCCAGTAGTATAGGGACAGGTCCCTCCTACGAGCAGTACTTC
j_call: TRBJ2-7
d_call: TRBD1
v_call: TRBV19

cdr3_aa: CAWSWDTIYF
cdr3_nt: TGTGCCTGGAGTTGGGACACCATATATTTT
j_call: TRBJ1-3
d_call: .
v_call: TRBV30

cdr3_aa: CATSRGRDALIEFF
cdr3_nt: TGTGCCACCAGCAGAGGAAGGGACGCCCTGATCGAGTTCTTC
j_call: TRBJ2-1
d_call: .
v_call: TRBV15

cdr3_aa: CAWDRQSSYNEQFF
cdr3_nt: TGTGCCTGGGACCGACAGAGCTCCTACAATGAGCAGTTCTTC
j_call: TRBJ2-1
d_call: .
v_call: TRBV30

cdr3_aa: CASSVSDRFNGYTF
cdr3_nt: TGTGCCAGTAGTGTAAGTGACAGATTTAATGGCTACACCTTC
j_call: TRBJ1-2
d_call: .
v_call: TRBV19

cdr3_aa: CASSPTRYSDSSYEQYF
cdr3_nt: TGTGCCAGCAGCCCCACACGCTACAGCGATAGCTCCTACGAGCAGTACTTC
j_call: TRBJ2-7
d_call: .
v_call: TRBV28

cdr3_aa: CASSDHGLESDEQFF
cdr3_nt: TGTGCCAGCAGTGACCATGGACTAGAGTCTGATGAGCAGTTCTTC
j_call: TRBJ2-1
d_call: TRBD2
v_call: TRBV6-4

cdr3_aa: CASSEEGATEAFF
cdr3_nt: TGCGCCAGCAGTGAAGAGGGGGCAACTGAAGCTTTCTTT
j_call: TRBJ1-1
d_call: TRBD1
v_call: TRBV10-1

cdr3_aa: CASQTGNTGELFF
cdr3_nt: TGTGCCAGTCAGACAGGGAACACCGGGGAGCTGTTTTTT
j_call: TRBJ2-2
d_call: .
v_call: TRBV6-5

cdr3_aa: CASSLPVLFEQYF
cdr3_nt: TGTGCCAGCAGTTTACCCGTTTTATTCGAGCAGTACTTC
j_call: TRBJ2-7
d_call: .
v_call: TRBV28

cdr3_aa: CASRPGHRAGELFF
cdr3_nt: TGTGCCAGCAGGCCCGGACACCGGGCCGGGGAGCTGTTTTTT
j_call: TRBJ2-2
d_call: .
v_call: TRBV6-6